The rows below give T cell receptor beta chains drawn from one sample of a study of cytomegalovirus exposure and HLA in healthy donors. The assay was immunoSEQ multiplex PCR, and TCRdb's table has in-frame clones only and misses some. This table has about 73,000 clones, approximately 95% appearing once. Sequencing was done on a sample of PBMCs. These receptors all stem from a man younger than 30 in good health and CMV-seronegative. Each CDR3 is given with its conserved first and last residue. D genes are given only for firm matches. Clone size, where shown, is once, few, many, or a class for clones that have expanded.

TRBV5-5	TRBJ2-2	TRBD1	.	TGTGCCAGCAGCTTTACCCCGGACAGGGGAGGAGGCACCGGGGAGCTGTTTTTT	CASSFTPDRGGGTGELFF
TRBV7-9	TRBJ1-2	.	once	TGTGCCAGCAGCTTAGGTCCAGGTTCGGCTGGCTACACCTTC	CASSLGPGSAGYTF
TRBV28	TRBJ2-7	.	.	TGTGCCAGCAGCCTGACAGGTATGACCTACGAGCAGTACTTC	CASSLTGMTYEQYF
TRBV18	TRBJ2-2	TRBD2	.	TGTGCCAGCTCACCACGCCCTAGCGGGGGAGGAAACACCGGGGAGCTGTTTTTT	CASSPRPSGGGNTGELFF
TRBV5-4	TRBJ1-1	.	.	TGTGCCAGCAGCTCGGGAGGGGTCTCTGAAGCTTTCTTT	CASSSGGVSEAFF
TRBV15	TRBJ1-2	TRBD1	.	TGTGCCACCAGCAGAGTAGACAGGGCTTTCGAGTATGGCTACACCTTC	CATSRVDRAFEYGYTF
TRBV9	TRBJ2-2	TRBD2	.	TGTGCCAGCACTAGGGGGACTAGCGGGGCCTCCGGGGAGCTGTTTTTT	CASTRGTSGASGELFF
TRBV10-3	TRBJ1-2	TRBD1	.	TGTGCCATCAGTGAGTCGGGACAGGGGACGCGGGCCGGCTATGGCTACACCTTC	CAISESGQGTRAGYGYTF
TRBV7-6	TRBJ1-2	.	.	TGTGCCAGCAGCTTAGAAATAGGGAGTCTCTATGGCTACACCTTC	CASSLEIGSLYGYTF
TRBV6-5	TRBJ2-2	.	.	TGTGCCAGCACGGTCGATGCCGGCGGGGAGCTGTTTTTT	CASTVDAGGELFF
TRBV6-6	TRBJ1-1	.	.	TGTGCCAGCAGTTACCCCACAGGGATGGGAGCTTTCTTT	CASSYPTGMGAFF
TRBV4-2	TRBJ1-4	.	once	TGTGCCAGCAGCCAAGACACGGCGAGAGGGAATGAAAAACTGTTTTTT	CASSQDTARGNEKLFF
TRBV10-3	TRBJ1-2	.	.	TGTGCCATCAGTGAGTCGGGAGGGTTCGACTATGGCTACACCTTC	CAISESGGFDYGYTF
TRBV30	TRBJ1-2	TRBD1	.	TGTGCCTGGACTGTACGGGGACAGGCTCTATATGGCTACACCTTC	CAWTVRGQALYGYTF
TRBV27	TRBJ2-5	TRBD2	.	TGTGCCAGCAGTTCGGGACTAGCGGGGCCAGAGACCCAGTACTTC	CASSSGLAGPETQYF
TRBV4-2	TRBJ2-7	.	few	TGTGCCAGCAGCCCGGGGACGGGGGTAATCTCTTACGAGCAGTACTTC	CASSPGTGVISYEQYF
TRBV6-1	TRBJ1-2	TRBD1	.	TGTGCCAGCAGGGTGATGGCAGGGGGCGGCTACACCTTC	CASRVMAGGGYTF
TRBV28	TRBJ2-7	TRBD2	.	TGTGCCAGCACCACCGGGACTAGTTCCTACGAGCAGTACTTC	CASTTGTSSYEQYF
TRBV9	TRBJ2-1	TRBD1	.	TGTGCCAGCAGCTGGGGACAGGGGTACAATGAGCAGTTCTTC	CASSWGQGYNEQFF
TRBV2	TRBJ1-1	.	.	TGTGCCAGCAGTCCGCGAGGGAGTGGGACTGAAGCTTTCTTT	CASSPRGSGTEAFF
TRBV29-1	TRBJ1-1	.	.	TGCAGCGTAGTTAGCCAGAACACTGAAGCTTTCTTT	CSVVSQNTEAFF
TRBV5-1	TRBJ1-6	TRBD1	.	TGCGCCAGCGGAAAGACAGGGGGCGATTCACCCCTCCACTTT	CASGKTGGDSPLHF
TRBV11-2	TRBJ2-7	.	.	TGTGCCAGCAGAGACCGGGGACAAGTGGGCGAGCAGTACTTC	CASRDRGQVGEQYF
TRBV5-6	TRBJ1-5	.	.	TGTGCCAGCAGCTTGTCAGGGTTTAATCAGCCCCAGCATTTT	CASSLSGFNQPQHF
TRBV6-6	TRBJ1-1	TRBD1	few	TGTGCCAGCGGGGACAGGTTGGAAGCTTTCTTT	CASGDRLEAFF
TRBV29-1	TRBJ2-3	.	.	TGCAGCGTTGGAGGGACTCACACAGATACGCAGTATTTT	CSVGGTHTDTQYF
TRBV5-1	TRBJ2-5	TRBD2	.	TGCGCCAGCAGCTTGGCCGGCGGGGGGGCTCCTGGGGAGACCCAGTACTTC	CASSLAGGGAPGETQYF
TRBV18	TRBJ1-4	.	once	TGTGCCAGCTCACCGAGGGAAGCAACTAATGAAAAACTGTTTTTT	CASSPREATNEKLFF
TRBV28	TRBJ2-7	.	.	TGTGCCAGCACCAACGGGTGGGACGAGCAGTACTTC	CASTNGWDEQYF
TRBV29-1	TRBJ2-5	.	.	TGCAGCGTTGAAGAGGGTGGAGTGGGGACCCAGTACTTC	CSVEEGGVGTQYF
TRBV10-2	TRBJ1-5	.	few	TGCGCCAGCAGTTACAATGACAATCAGCCCCAGCATTTT	CASSYNDNQPQHF
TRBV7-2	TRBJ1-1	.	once	TGTGCCAGCAGCTTCCCTGACTGGGAAGCTTTCTTT	CASSFPDWEAFF
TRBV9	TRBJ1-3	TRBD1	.	TGTGCCAGCAGCGCCGGGGACAGGGCTTCTGGAAACACCATATATTTT	CASSAGDRASGNTIYF
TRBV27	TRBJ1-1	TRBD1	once	TGTGCCAGCAGTTCCCCAAACAGGGGAGACGTGGGCACTGAAGCTTTCTTT	CASSSPNRGDVGTEAFF
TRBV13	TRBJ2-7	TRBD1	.	TGTGCCAGCAGCTTGGGACAGGGGTTCTACGAGCAGTACTTC	CASSLGQGFYEQYF
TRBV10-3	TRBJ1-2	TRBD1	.	TGTGCCATCAGTCCCGGGACAGGGGTCGGGGGCTACACCTTC	CAISPGTGVGGYTF
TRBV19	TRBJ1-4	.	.	TGTGCCAGTAGTGACACCATACGTGGAGAAAAACTGTTTTTT	CASSDTIRGEKLFF
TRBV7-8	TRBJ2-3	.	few	TGTGCCAGCAGCTCACAGGGCAGCGGGATTGATACGCAGTATTTT	CASSSQGSGIDTQYF
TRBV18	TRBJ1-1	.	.	TGTGCCACCCGACGCGTGGGGGGGCGCTCGGACACTGAAGCTTTCTTT	CATRRVGGRSDTEAFF
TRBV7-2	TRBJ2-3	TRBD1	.	TGTGCCAGCATCCGCGCAGGGGGCGGTTTCACAGATACGCAGTATTTT	CASIRAGGGFTDTQYF
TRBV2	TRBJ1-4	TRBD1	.	TGTGCCAGCAGTGGGGGGACAGGGCTCCGCGAAAAACTGTTTTTT	CASSGGTGLREKLFF